The T cell receptor beta chain under discussion was sequenced for a study of regulatory T cells in long-lasting Graves disease (dated by TCRdb to the early 2020s). Turning to the overall study: Patients with newly diagnosed Graves' disease had been on antithyroid drugs for under 3 months. The study was conducted in China and was registered as a clinical trial. Patients with persistent Graves' disease were compared with patients with newly diagnosed Graves' disease using TCR sequencing and RNA sequencing of peripheral blood. A total of roughly 35 samples underwent TCR sequencing: 13 from persistent and around 20 from newly diagnosed Graves' disease patients. Paper-wide results and their limitations: Because the primary lesion, thyroid tissue, could not be accessed, the study looked at peripheral blood alone. Sequencing and analysis were restricted to the TCR beta chain. Patients with persistent disease shared more public clonotypes (around 3,000) than newly diagnosed patients did (roughly 970). Preferential use of TRBV28, TRBJ1-2 and TRBJ2-5 was observed in persistent disease, whereas TRBV20-1 and TRBJ2-1 were favored in newly diagnosed disease. The authors acknowledged the small sample size as a limitation that may reduce accuracy. Lower TCR Shannon entropy and fewer highly expanded clones were observed in persistent Graves' disease patients than in newly diagnosed patients, which suggested clonal expansion.

The intended sense of this specimen's time point label: newly diagnosed GD, antithyroid drugs for less than 3 months. RNA was extracted from PBMCs in TRIzol for both TCR sequencing and RNA sequencing. The diagnosis of Graves' disease followed American Thyroid Association guidelines. Patients were recruited from an endocrinology department in Xi'an, China. Each patient gave 7.5 to 10 milliliters of peripheral blood, collected in an EDTA anticoagulant tube. Ficoll Paque Plus density gradient separation was used to isolate PBMCs, and no further T cell sorting was performed. An Agilent 2100 Bioanalyzer and agarose gel were used to check RNA quality, while a NanoDrop 2000 measured RNA concentration. The CDR3 holds 13 amino acids from the cysteine to the phenylalanine. Kept here is only the CDR3 DNA, which spans 39 bases and is read in frame from base 1. V loses 3 bases of germline sequence and J loses 5 bases, and the interval between the two ends is 10 bases.

The receptor library was made with multiplex PCR. Instrument on record: Illumina HiSeq 4000. To build TCR beta libraries, CDR3 regions were amplified by Arm-PCR using iRepertoire HTBI primers. Gel purification was performed on PCR products prior to sequencing. In the source study's methods: Gene usage analysis of CDR3 amino acid clonotypes used the 62 TRBV and fewer than 15 TRBJ segments found across samples. Filtered high-quality paired reads were merged into contigs using COPE and FqMerger. Contigs were aligned with BLAST to IMGT TRBV, TRBD and TRBJ reference genes, and CDR3 was defined per IMGT. Any clonotype with a frequency above 0.1% was counted as a highly expanded clone. Repertoire diversity was measured by Shannon entropy, and V-J evenness by the Gini coefficient. A clonotype found in more than one individual was treated as public. Starting from the raw public reads, TCRdb applied fastp trimming at Q25, assembled clones with MiXCR and retained in-frame beta chains. Rows matching on CDR3 protein sequence are summarized as one entry with the most common DNA and genes. TCRdb assigned the V and J calls; the authors' analysis was not used. The sample records roughly 610,000 distinct CDR3 sequences, around 15% of which are singletons. Jointly, the top ten make up approximately 20% of the sample.

This clonotype was detected ten times or more. Its target antigen remains unknown. No much larger clone exists at a distance of one base, and base qualities are not known. In addition, the sample was reused for a study of T cells in Graves' hyperthyroidism and ophthalmopathy. As the second publication notes: Graves' hyperthyroidism was defined as stable when no progression to ophthalmopathy occurred over 18 months of follow-up. Hyperthyroidism patients were newly diagnosed, had a disease duration of under 2 months, and were aged 18 to 65 years. The study excluded patients with uncontrolled infections, other autoimmune diseases, pregnancy or lactation. Diagnoses were established on the basis of clinical symptoms, serum thyroxine and TRAb, thyroid ultrasound, and orbital computed tomography. The TCR CDR3 was subjected to a first round of RT-PCR using the HTBI primer set and the Qiagen OneStep RT-PCR kit. Most expanded thyroid clonotypes (frequency above 0.001) were also detected in blood, a finding suggesting that blood repertoires may reflect thyroid immune responses. A 13 V-J signature model separated ophthalmopathy from stable hyperthyroidism, with just over 85% sensitivity and 81% to 82% specificity in cross-validation and 80%/75% in testing. In validation, the model predicted progression to ophthalmopathy with approximately 69% sensitivity and less than 75% specificity, a median of 6.5 months before onset. To identify TCR V-J signatures that set the groups apart, the researchers used a discovery cohort of approximately 98 patients, made up of around 40 with Graves' ophthalmopathy and some 58 with stable Graves' hyperthyroidism. An independent validation cohort of under 20 hyperthyroidism patients and 17 patients who later progressed to ophthalmopathy tested prospective prediction of ophthalmopathy. For training and testing, the 100 patients in the discovery cohort were randomly divided in a 7:3 ratio. In about six Graves' hyperthyroidism patients, the study also compared T-cell repertoires from thyroid tissue with T-cell repertoires from blood. After sampling, hyperthyroidism patients received methimazole starting at 30 mg daily, and ophthalmopathy patients received high-dose intravenous methylprednisolone. Libraries were constructed in a second round of multiplex PCR, after which size selection and purification were performed. Paired-end sequencing of the libraries was performed with 100 bp reads on an Illumina HiSeq2000. SOAPnuke was used to process the raw data, with reads discarded if the reads contained adapters or uncalled bases, had a mean Phred below 15, or lacked an exact constant-primer or identifier match. COPE v1.2.5 was used to merge high-quality paired reads, and clonotypes were defined as unique nucleotide sequences. Clonotypes were aligned to IMGT TRBV, TRBD and TRBJ reference segments using MiTCR v1.1. The analysis included only V-J combinations with a frequency above 0.0001, which together covered more than 98% of the repertoires. The TCS score was defined as F50 (clonal expansion) divided by E x V (chaos), with BLOSUM62-based TCRdist calculated between CDR3 peptides within each V-J. Welch's t-statistics and random forest reduced roughly 530 V-J features to 13, which were used in a naive Bayes classifier (R e1071). No statistical method was used to set the sample size in advance, and investigators knew the group allocation. The paper reports TCR Vbeta CDR3 sequencing of some 140 peripheral blood samples: 40 or so ophthalmopathy, under 80 hyperthyroidism and approximately 17 progressor patients.

Recombination linked TRBV12-3 or TRBV12-4 to TRBJ2-5, with TRBD2 as a weak D call on 6 bases. This sequence originates from a woman in her thirties with Graves disease. Donor details come from another sample of the same person, matched by shared clones. The sequenced sample was peripheral blood mononuclear cells (PBMCs), obtained at new diagnosis, from a patient treated with antithyroid drugs. The nucleotide sequence reads as follows: TGTGCCAGCAGTTTCTTTGGGGGGGAGACCCAGTACTTC. Its protein product is CASSFFGGETQYF.